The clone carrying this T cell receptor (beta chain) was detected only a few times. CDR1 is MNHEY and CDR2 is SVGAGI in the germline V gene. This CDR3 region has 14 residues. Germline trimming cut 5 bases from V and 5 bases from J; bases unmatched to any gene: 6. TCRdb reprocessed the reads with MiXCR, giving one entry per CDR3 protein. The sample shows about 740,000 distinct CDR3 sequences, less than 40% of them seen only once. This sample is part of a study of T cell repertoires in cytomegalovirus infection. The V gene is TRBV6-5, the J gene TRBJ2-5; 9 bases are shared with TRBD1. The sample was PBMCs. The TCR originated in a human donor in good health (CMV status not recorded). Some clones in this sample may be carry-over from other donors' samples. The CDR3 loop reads CASSTGGRGETQYF. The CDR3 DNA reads TGTGCCAGCAGTACAGGGGGCCGGGGGGAGACCCAGTACTTC.